Listed below are T cell receptor beta chains from one sample, sequenced in a study of blood T cell repertoires in COVID-19. Using immunoSEQ multiplex PCR, the repertoire was profiled, and TCRdb retains in-frame clones only, with some absent. Of about 120,000 clones in the sample, approximately 78% are singletons; the top ten hold less than 8%. Input material: peripheral blood. These receptors originate from a man between 70 and 80 years old with acute or convalescent COVID-19. The CDR3 runs from the conserved cysteine through the conserved F or W. A D gene is named only where the DNA matches it firmly. Only part of the rows carry a size: once, few, many, or a class if the clone is expanded.

v_call: TRBV19
cdr3_length: 14
clone_size: once
d_call: NA
j_call: TRBJ1-2
cdr3_nt: TGTGCCAGTAGTATAGGGCCGGACTCCAGCGGCTACACCTTC
cdr3_aa: CASSIGPDSSGYTF

v_call: TRBV28
cdr3_length: 13
clone_size: NA
d_call: NA
j_call: TRBJ2-7
cdr3_nt: TGTGCCAGCAGTTCCCTCAGGGTTCACGAGCAGTACTTC
cdr3_aa: CASSSLRVHEQYF

v_call: TRBV19
cdr3_length: 14
clone_size: NA
d_call: TRBD1
j_call: TRBJ1-1
cdr3_nt: TGTGCCAGTAGTGGACAGGGGAGGAGAACTGAAGCTTTCTTT
cdr3_aa: CASSGQGRRTEAFF

v_call: TRBV24-1
cdr3_length: 13
clone_size: NA
d_call: NA
j_call: TRBJ2-5
cdr3_nt: TGTGCCACCAGTTCCGCGGTTGGGGAGACCCAGTACTTC
cdr3_aa: CATSSAVGETQYF

v_call: TRBV9
cdr3_length: 15
clone_size: NA
d_call: NA
j_call: TRBJ1-6
cdr3_nt: TGTGCCAGCAGCGGTACAATGTCCTATAATTCACCCCTCCACTTT
cdr3_aa: CASSGTMSYNSPLHF

v_call: TRBV3-1/TRBV3-2
cdr3_length: 15
clone_size: NA
d_call: TRBD1
j_call: TRBJ2-4
cdr3_nt: TGTGCCAGCAGCCAAGCCGGGACAGGGACGAACATTCAGTACTTC
cdr3_aa: CASSQAGTGTNIQYF

v_call: TRBV5-1
cdr3_length: 13
clone_size: NA
d_call: TRBD1
j_call: TRBJ1-2
cdr3_nt: TGCGCCAGCAGCTCGCAGGGGGCGTTTGGCTACACCTTC
cdr3_aa: CASSSQGAFGYTF

v_call: TRBV27
cdr3_length: 17
clone_size: NA
d_call: TRBD2
j_call: TRBJ2-1
cdr3_nt: TGTGCCAGCAGTCGCTCACTAGCGGGGGTCTCCTACAATGAGCAGTTCTTC
cdr3_aa: CASSRSLAGVSYNEQFF

v_call: TRBV3-1/TRBV3-2
cdr3_length: 16
clone_size: NA
d_call: TRBD2
j_call: TRBJ2-1
cdr3_nt: TGTGCCAGCAGCCCGGGGAGGCGGGGGGGATACAATGAGCAGTTCTTC
cdr3_aa: CASSPGRRGGYNEQFF

v_call: TRBV5-1
cdr3_length: 16
clone_size: once
d_call: TRBD1
j_call: TRBJ2-2
cdr3_nt: TGCGCCAGCAGCATTCGGACAGGGGGCAAGGCCGGGGAGCTGTTTTTT
cdr3_aa: CASSIRTGGKAGELFF

v_call: TRBV19
cdr3_length: 14
clone_size: few
d_call: TRBD1
j_call: TRBJ2-3
cdr3_nt: TGTGCCAGTAGCAGGGACAGGGGCATAGATACGCAGTATTTT
cdr3_aa: CASSRDRGIDTQYF

v_call: TRBV2
cdr3_length: 12
clone_size: NA
d_call: NA
j_call: TRBJ1-4
cdr3_nt: TGTGCCAGAACAGGGAGGGGAGAAAAACTGTTTTTT
cdr3_aa: CARTGRGEKLFF

v_call: TRBV5-1
cdr3_length: 14
clone_size: once
d_call: NA
j_call: TRBJ2-5
cdr3_nt: TGCGCCAGCAGCTTGGGTGGGTCCGGGGAGACCCAGTACTTC
cdr3_aa: CASSLGGSGETQYF

v_call: TRBV5-1
cdr3_length: 15
clone_size: NA
d_call: NA
j_call: TRBJ2-3
cdr3_nt: TGCGCCAGCAGCTTGGGGGAGACTCCCGGGGGTACGCAGTATTTT
cdr3_aa: CASSLGETPGGTQYF

v_call: TRBV6-6
cdr3_length: 12
clone_size: NA
d_call: NA
j_call: TRBJ2-3
cdr3_nt: TGTGCCAGCAGCGGCGGAACAGATACGCAGTATTTT
cdr3_aa: CASSGGTDTQYF

v_call: TRBV3-1/TRBV3-2
cdr3_length: 14
clone_size: NA
d_call: TRBD1
j_call: TRBJ1-2
cdr3_nt: TGTGCCAGCAGCCGAGGGGGACAGGGGAGTGGCTACACCTTC
cdr3_aa: CASSRGGQGSGYTF

v_call: TRBV5-4
cdr3_length: 15
clone_size: once
d_call: NA
j_call: TRBJ1-2
cdr3_nt: TGTGCCAGCAGCTTGGCCGGGGGGGTATACTATGGCTACACCTTC
cdr3_aa: CASSLAGGVYYGYTF